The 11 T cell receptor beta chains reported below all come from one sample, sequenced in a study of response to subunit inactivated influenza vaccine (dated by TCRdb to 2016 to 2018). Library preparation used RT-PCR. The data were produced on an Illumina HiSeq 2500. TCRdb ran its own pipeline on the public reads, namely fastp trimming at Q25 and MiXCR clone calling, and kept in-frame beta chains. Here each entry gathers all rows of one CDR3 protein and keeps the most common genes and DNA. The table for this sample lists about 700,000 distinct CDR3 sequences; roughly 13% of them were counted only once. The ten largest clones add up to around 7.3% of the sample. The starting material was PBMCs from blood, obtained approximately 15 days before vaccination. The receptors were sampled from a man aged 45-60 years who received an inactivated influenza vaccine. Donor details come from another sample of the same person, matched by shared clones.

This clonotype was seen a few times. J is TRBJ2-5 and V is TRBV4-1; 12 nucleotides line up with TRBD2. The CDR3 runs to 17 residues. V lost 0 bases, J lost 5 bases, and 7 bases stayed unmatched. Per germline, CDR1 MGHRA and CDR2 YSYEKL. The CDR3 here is CASSQDNLAGGSETQYF. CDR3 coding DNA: TGCGCCAGCAGCCAAGATAATCTAGCGGGAGGGTCGGAGACCCAGTACTTC.

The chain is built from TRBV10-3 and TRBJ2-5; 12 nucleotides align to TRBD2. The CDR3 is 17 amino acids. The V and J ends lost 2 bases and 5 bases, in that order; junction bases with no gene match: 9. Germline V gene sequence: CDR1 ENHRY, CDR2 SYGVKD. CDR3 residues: CAISEPGLAGGPETQYF. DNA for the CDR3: TGTGCCATCAGTGAGCCTGGCCTAGCGGGAGGGCCTGAGACCCAGTACTTC.

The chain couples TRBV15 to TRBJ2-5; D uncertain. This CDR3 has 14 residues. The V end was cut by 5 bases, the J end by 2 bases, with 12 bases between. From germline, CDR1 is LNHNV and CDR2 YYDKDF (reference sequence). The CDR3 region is CATSFVAEQETQYF. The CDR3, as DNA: TGTGCCACCAGCTTTGTCGCGGAACAAGAGACCCAGTACTTC. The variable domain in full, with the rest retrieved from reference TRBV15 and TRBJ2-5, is DAMVIQNPRYQVTQFGKPVTLSCSQTLNHNVMYWYQQKSSQAPKLLFHYYDKDFNNEADTPDNFQSRRPNTSFCFLDIRSPGLGDTAMYLCATSFVAEQETQYFGPGTRLLVL.

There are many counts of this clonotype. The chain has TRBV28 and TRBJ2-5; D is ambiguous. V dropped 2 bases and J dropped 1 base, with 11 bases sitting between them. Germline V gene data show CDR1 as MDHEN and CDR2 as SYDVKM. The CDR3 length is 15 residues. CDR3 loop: CASSLGRRIQETQYF. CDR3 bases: TGTGCCAGCAGTTTAGGGCGGCGGATCCAAGAGACCCAGTACTTC.

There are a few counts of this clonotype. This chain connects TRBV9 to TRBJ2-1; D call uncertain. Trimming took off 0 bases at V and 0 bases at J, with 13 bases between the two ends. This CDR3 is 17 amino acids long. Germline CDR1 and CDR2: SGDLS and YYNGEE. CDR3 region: CASSVGTSVFSYNEQFF. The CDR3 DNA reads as TGTGCCAGCAGCGTAGGGACCTCGGTGTTCTCCTACAATGAGCAGTTCTTC.

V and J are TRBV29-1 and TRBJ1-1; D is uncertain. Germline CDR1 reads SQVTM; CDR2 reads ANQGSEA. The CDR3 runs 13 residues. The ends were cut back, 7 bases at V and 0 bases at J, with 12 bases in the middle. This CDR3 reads CSGRGGMNTEAFF. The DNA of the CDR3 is TGCAGCGGACGCGGCGGTATGAACACTGAAGCTTTCTTT.

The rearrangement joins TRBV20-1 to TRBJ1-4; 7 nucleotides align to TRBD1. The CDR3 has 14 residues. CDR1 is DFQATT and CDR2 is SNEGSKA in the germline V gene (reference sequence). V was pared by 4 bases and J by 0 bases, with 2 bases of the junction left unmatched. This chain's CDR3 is CSATGQATNEKLFF. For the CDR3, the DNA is TGCAGTGCTACAGGACAGGCAACTAATGAAAAACTGTTTTTT.

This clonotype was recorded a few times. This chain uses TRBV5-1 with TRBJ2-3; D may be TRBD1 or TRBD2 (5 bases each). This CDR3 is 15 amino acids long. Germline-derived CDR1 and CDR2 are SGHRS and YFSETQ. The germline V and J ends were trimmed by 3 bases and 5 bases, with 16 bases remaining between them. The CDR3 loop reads CASSSGRAVGDTQYF. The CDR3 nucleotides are TGCGCCAGCAGCTCGGGACGGGCGGTGGGAGATACGCAGTATTTT.

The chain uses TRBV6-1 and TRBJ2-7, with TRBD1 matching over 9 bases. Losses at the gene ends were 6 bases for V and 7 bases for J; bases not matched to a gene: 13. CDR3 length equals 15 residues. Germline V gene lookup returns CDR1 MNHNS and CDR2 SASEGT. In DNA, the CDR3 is TGTGCCAGCAGCCAGAACCGGGACAGGGTTTGGGAGCAGTACTTC. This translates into CASSQNRDRVWEQYF.

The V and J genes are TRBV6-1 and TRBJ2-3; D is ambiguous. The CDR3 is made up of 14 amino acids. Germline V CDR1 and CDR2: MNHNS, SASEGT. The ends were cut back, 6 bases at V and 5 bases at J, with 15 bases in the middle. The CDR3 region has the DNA TGTGCCAGCAGAAAAAACTTCCTCGGAGATACGCAGTATTTT. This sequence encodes CASRKNFLGDTQYF.

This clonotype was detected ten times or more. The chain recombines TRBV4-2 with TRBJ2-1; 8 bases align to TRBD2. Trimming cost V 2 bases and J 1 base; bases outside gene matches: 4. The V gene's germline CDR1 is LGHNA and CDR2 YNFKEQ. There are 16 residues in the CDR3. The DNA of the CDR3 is TGTGCCAGCAGCCAACGGGGGGGCCTGTCCTACAATGAGCAGTTCTTC. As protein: CASSQRGGLSYNEQFF.